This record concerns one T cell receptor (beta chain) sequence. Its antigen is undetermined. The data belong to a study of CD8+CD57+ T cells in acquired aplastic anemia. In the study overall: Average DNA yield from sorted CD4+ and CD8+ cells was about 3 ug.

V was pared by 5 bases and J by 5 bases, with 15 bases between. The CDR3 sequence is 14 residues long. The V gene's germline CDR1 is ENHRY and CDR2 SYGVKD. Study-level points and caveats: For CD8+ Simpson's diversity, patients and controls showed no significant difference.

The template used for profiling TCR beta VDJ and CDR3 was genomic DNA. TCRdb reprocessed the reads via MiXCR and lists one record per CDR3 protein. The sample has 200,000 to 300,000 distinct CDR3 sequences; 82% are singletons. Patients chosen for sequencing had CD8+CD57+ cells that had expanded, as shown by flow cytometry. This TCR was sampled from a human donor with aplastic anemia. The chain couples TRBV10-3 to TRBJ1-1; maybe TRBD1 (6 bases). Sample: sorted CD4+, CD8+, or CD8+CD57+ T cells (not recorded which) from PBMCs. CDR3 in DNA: TGTGCCATCAGTTTGGGGGCCGGCAGTACTGAAGCTTTCTTT. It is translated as CAISLGAGSTEAFF.